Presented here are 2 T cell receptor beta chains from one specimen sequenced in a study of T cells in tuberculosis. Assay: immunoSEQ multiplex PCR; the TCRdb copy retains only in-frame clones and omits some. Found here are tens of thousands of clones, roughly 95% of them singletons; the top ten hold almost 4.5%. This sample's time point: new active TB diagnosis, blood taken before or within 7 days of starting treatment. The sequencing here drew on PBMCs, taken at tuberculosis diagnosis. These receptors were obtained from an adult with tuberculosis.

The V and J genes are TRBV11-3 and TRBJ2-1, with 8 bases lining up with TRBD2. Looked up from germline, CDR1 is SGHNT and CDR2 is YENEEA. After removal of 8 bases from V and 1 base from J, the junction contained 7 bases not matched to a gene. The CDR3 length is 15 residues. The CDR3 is CASGPSGGSYNEQFF. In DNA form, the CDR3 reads TGTGCCAGCGGACCAAGCGGGGGATCCTACAATGAGCAGTTCTTC.

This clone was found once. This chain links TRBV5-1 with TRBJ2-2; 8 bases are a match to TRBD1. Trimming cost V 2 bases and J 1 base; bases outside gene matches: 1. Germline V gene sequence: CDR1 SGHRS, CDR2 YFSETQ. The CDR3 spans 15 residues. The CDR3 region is CASSFGTGNTGELFF. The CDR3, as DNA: TGCGCCAGCAGCTTCGGGACAGGGAACACCGGGGAGCTGTTTTTT.